This record looks at one T cell receptor (beta chain) sequence and its context. What it binds is not known. TCRdb re-derived calls from the 5' RACE reads in MiXCR, one entry per CDR3 protein. The sample carries around 150,000 distinct CDR3 sequences, around 7.2% recorded once. This record belongs to a study of T cells after yellow fever vaccination. Study observations and caveats: Researchers report a weaker secondary response that nonetheless peaked faster, day 5 versus 15. Of the clonotypes, a small share occurred in both CD4 and CD8 compartments. The study noted that FACS-sorted repertoires could contain abundant clonotypes contaminating from the bulk population.

The sequencing here drew on CD4+ T cells sorted from PBMCs, taken around 5 days after the first yellow fever vaccination. The receptor was isolated from a man younger than 35 who received the YFV17D yellow fever vaccine.

As DNA, the CDR3 is TGTGCCAGCAGCTTGGAACAGGGCTCCTACAATGAGCAGTTCTTC. This sequence encodes CASSLEQGSYNEQFF. The V and J genes are TRBV5-4 and TRBJ2-1; D might be TRBD1 (6 bases). Germline V lookup: CDR1 SGHNT, CDR2 YYREEE (reference sequence). The germline V and J ends were trimmed by 0 bases and 0 bases, with 7 bases remaining between them. The length of the CDR3 is 15 residues.